At least ten counts were recorded for the clone carrying this T cell receptor beta chain. The sample is drawn from a study of Graves' ophthalmopathy and Graves' hyperthyroidism. Diagnosis used clinical symptoms, serum thyroxine, TRAb, thyroid ultrasound and orbital computed tomography. Amplified TCR beta CDR3 regions were obtained using RNA transcripts as template. HTBI primers primed a first-round RT-PCR, and a second-round multiplex PCR followed. TCRdb passed the multiplex PCR reads through MiXCR, listing each CDR3 protein once. There are about 390,000 distinct CDR3 sequences in the sample; 15% occur only once, and approximately 7% lies in the top ten. CDR3 length: 15 amino acids. The V segment lost 4 bases and the J segment 0 bases; nucleotides outside the gene matches: 5. In germline, CDR1 is MNHEY, CDR2 SVGEGT.

Sequencing was performed on peripheral blood. The chain employs TRBV6-2 or TRBV6-3 and TRBJ1-2, with 7 bases identical to TRBD1. The clonotype was recovered from a woman under 30 with stable Graves' hyperthyroidism. The CDR3 sequence is CASSSGTETNYGYTF. The CDR3 DNA sequence: TGTGCCAGCAGTTCCGGGACAGAAACTAACTATGGCTACACCTTC.